The sequence of this T cell receptor (beta chain) was determined in a study of cytomegalovirus exposure and HLA in healthy donors. In the study overall: Earlier results showed some 120 million unique TCR beta sequences derived from 150 million to 200 million T cells. Findings of the study overall: Most TCR beta V segments were productive about 87% or about 30% of the time in an earlier analysis. Later on, a genetic analysis was performed. It linked a missense variant in DCLRE1C with V- and J-gene trimming of TCR beta. An ancestry cluster, one associated with Asian ancestry, reportedly showed fewer N-insertions than the approximately 670-donor mean in a later analysis.

About this clone itself: Its specificity is unknown.

Researchers ran the PCR with 60 Vbeta and 13 Jbeta primers. The table came from immunoSEQ multiplex PCR; TCRdb's copy has only in-frame clones and leaves some out. The sample holds some 170,000 clones, almost 80% seen once. Deletions cut 4 bases from V and 0 bases from J, with 12 bases between. Germline V gene data show CDR1 as LNHDA and CDR2 as SQIVND (reference sequence). This CDR3 is built from 15 residues. The chain recombines TRBV19 with TRBJ2-5; tentatively, D is TRBD2 (6 bases). This TCR was sampled from a woman between 50 and 59 years old in good health and CMV-seronegative. Material: PBMCs. As DNA, the CDR3 is TGTGCCAGTAGTAATCTCCGGGACTACCAAGAGACCCAGTACTTC. As protein: CASSNLRDYQETQYF.